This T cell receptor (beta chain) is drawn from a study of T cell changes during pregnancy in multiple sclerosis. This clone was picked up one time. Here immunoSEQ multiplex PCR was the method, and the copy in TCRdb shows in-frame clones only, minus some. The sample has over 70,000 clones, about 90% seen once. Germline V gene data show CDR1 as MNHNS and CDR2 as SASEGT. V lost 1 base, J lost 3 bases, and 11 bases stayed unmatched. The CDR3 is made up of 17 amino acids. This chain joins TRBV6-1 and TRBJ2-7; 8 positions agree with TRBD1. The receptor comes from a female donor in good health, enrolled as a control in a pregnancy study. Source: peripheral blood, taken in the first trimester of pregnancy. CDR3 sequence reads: CASSEVSRDRPYYEQYF. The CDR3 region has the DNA TGTGCCAGCAGTGAAGTCAGCAGGGACAGGCCCTACTACGAGCAGTACTTC.